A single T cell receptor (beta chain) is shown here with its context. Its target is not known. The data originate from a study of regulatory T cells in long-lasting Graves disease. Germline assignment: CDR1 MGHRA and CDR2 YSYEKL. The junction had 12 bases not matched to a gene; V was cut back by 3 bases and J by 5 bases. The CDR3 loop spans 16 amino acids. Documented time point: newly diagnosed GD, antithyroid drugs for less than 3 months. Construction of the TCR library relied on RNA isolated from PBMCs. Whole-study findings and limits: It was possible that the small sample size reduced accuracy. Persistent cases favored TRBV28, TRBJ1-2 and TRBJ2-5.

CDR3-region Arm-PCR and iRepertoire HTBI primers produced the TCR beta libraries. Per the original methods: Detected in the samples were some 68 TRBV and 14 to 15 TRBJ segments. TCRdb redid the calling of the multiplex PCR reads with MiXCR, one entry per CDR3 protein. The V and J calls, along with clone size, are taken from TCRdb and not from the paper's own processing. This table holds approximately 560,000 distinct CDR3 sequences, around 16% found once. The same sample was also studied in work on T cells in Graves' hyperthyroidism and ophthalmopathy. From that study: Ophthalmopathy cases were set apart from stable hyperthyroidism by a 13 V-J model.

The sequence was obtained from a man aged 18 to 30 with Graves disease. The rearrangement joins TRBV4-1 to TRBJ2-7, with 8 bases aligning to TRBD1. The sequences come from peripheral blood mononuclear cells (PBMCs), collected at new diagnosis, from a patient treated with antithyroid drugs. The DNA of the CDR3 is TGCGCCAGCAGCCACGGGAACATTGGACAGGGCCACGAGCAGTACTTC. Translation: CASSHGNIGQGHEQYF.